This is a list of T cell receptor beta chains from one sample in a study of blood T cell repertoires in COVID-19. This table comes from immunoSEQ multiplex PCR, and its TCRdb copy is limited to in-frame clones, with some not included. The sample lists about 260,000 clones; around 88% were seen once. The sequencing sample was made of peripheral blood. The receptors shown here come from a man aged 25 to 45 with active or convalescent COVID-19. Both conserved end residues are part of each CDR3. The D gene is left open where the match is weak. Size is stated for part of the rows, as once, few or many counts, or as a class when the clone is expanded.

CASSLVGTSGSYNEQFF | TGTGCCAGCAGCTTAGTGGGGACTAGCGGATCCTACAATGAGCAGTTCTTC | TRBD2 | TRBV7-2 | once | TRBJ2-1
CASSRGGNTEAFF | TGTGCCAGCAGCCGCGGGGGCAACACTGAAGCTTTCTTT | - | TRBV7-9 | - | TRBJ1-1
CASSQGRTGNQPQHF | TGCGCCAGCAGCCAAGGTCGGACAGGCAATCAGCCCCAGCATTTT | - | TRBV4-1 | - | TRBJ1-5
CASSLYGGDTEAFF | TGCGCCAGCAGCTTGTATGGGGGGGACACTGAAGCTTTCTTT | - | TRBV5-1 | - | TRBJ1-1
CASSFLTSGGPGETQYF | TGCGCCAGCAGCTTCTTGACTAGCGGGGGGCCGGGGGAGACCCAGTACTTC | TRBD2 | TRBV5-1 | - | TRBJ2-5
CASSKGPGEGNTEAFF | TGCGCCAGCAGTAAAGGCCCAGGGGAAGGGAACACTGAAGCTTTCTTT | - | TRBV5-1 | few | TRBJ1-1
CASSEYHPGRNGNTIYF | TGTGCCAGCAGTGAATATCACCCAGGGAGGAATGGAAACACCATATATTTT | - | TRBV25-1 | - | TRBJ1-3
CASSHPRDSATNEKLFF | TGTGCCAGCAGTCATCCCAGGGACAGTGCAACTAATGAAAAACTGTTTTTT | TRBD1 | TRBV2 | - | TRBJ1-4
CASSQDWTFNEQFF | TGTGCCAGCAGCCAAGACTGGACTTTCAATGAGCAGTTCTTC | - | TRBV14 | - | TRBJ2-1
CASSYSGQTRVYTEAFF | TGTGCCAGCAGTTACTCGGGACAGACGCGAGTGTACACTGAAGCTTTCTTT | TRBD1 | TRBV6-2/TRBV6-3 | - | TRBJ1-1
CATSRGVAGGDNEQFF | TGTGCCACCAGCAGAGGGGTAGCGGGGGGGGACAATGAGCAGTTCTTC | TRBD2 | TRBV15 | - | TRBJ2-1
CASRIQGADYGYTF | TGTGCCAGCAGGATACAGGGGGCGGACTATGGCTACACCTTC | TRBD1 | TRBV28 | - | TRBJ1-2
CACTGTLGNEQFF | TGTGCCTGCACCGGGACTTTGGGCAATGAGCAGTTCTTC | - | TRBV30 | - | TRBJ2-1
CASSLDGPGLGEKLFF | TGTGCCAGCAGCTTAGACGGGCCAGGGTTGGGTGAAAAACTGTTTTTT | - | TRBV11-2 | - | TRBJ1-4
CASSLGGLAWGYTF | TGTGCCAGCAGCTTAGGCGGACTCGCTTGGGGCTACACCTTC | - | TRBV7-9 | many | TRBJ1-2
CASSLGQEDYEQYF | TGTGCCAGCAGCCTCGGACAGGAAGACTACGAGCAGTACTTC | TRBD1 | TRBV3-1/TRBV3-2 | - | TRBJ2-7
CASSLGERGLYGYTF | TGTGCCAGCAGCTTAGGGGAGCGGGGGCTGTATGGCTACACCTTC | - | TRBV5-5 | - | TRBJ1-2
CASSQEGGQGNQPQHF | TGTGCCAGCAGCCAAGAAGGTGGACAGGGCAATCAGCCCCAGCATTTT | TRBD1 | TRBV4-2 | - | TRBJ1-5
CASSEPGGYEQYF | TGTGCCAGCAGTGAACCCGGGGGCTACGAGCAGTACTTC | - | TRBV6-1 | - | TRBJ2-7
CASSLDVFSSYNSPLHF | TGCGCCAGCAGCTTGGACGTATTTAGCTCCTATAATTCACCCCTCCACTTT | - | TRBV5-1 | - | TRBJ1-6
CASSLTSGNQPQHF | TGTGCCAGCAGCTTAACGTCAGGCAATCAGCCCCAGCATTTT | - | TRBV7-9 | - | TRBJ1-5
CASSGRDGVGSYEQYF | TGTGCCAGCAGCGGGAGGGACGGGGTCGGGTCCTACGAGCAGTACTTC | - | TRBV9 | - | TRBJ2-7
CASVDREYQETQYF | TGTGCCAGTGTGGACAGGGAATACCAAGAGACCCAGTACTTC | TRBD1 | TRBV7-8 | once | TRBJ2-5
CASSIVGRTDTQYF | TGTGCCAGTAGTATTGTGGGGCGTACAGATACGCAGTATTTT | - | TRBV19 | - | TRBJ2-3
CSVRQGEGEQYF | TGCAGCGTGAGACAGGGCGAAGGGGAGCAGTACTTC | TRBD1 | TRBV29-1 | - | TRBJ2-7
CASTGGGFQETQYF | TGCGCCAGTACAGGGGGGGGGTTCCAAGAGACCCAGTACTTC | - | TRBV4-1 | - | TRBJ2-5
CAWRPLQDEQYF | TGTGCCTGGAGACCGCTTCAGGACGAGCAGTACTTC | - | TRBV30 | - | TRBJ2-7
CASSLQTGLGGYGYTF | TGTGCCAGCAGCTTACAAACAGGGCTGGGCGGCTATGGCTACACCTTC | - | TRBV9 | - | TRBJ1-2
CSVEQGPNQPQHF | TGCAGCGTGGAACAGGGCCCCAATCAGCCCCAGCATTTT | - | TRBV29-1 | once | TRBJ1-5
CASSDLLAATHSGANVLTF | TGTGCCAGCAGTGATCTACTAGCGGCGACCCACTCTGGGGCCAACGTCCTGACTTTC | TRBD2 | TRBV6-2/TRBV6-3 | - | TRBJ2-6
CASSIGGVSTGELFF | TGTGCCAGTAGTATTGGGGGGGTCAGCACCGGGGAGCTGTTTTTT | TRBD2 | TRBV19 | - | TRBJ2-2
CASLGGDYSNQPQHF | TGTGCCAGTTTGGGGGGGGACTATAGCAATCAGCCCCAGCATTTT | - | TRBV28 | - | TRBJ1-5